These 12 T cell receptor beta chains were sequenced from one sample in a study of T cell responses to AZD1222 COVID-19 vaccine. This table comes from immunoSEQ multiplex PCR, and its TCRdb copy is limited to in-frame clones, with some not included. This sample yields roughly 130,000 clones, of which 87% are seen a single time; 1.3% to 1.5% belongs to the top ten. Material: peripheral blood, obtained on day 0 of AZD1222 vaccination. These receptors were obtained from an adult in good health.

The genes are TRBV7-3 and TRBJ2-7; D may be TRBD1 (6 bases). There are 14 residues in the CDR3. Germline CDR1 is SGHTA and CDR2 is FQGTGA. Trimming shortened V by 2 bases and J by 0 bases, and 8 bases separated the two germline ends. In nucleotides, the CDR3 is TGTGCCAGCAGCTTAGACAGGTACTCCTACGAGCAGTACTTC. It yields the protein CASSLDRYSYEQYF.

The chain employs TRBV28 and TRBJ2-3; 9 bases align to TRBD1. J was trimmed by 3 bases and V by 5 bases; bases with no gene match: 9. This CDR3 is 16 amino acids long. Germline CDR1 and CDR2: MDHEN and SYDVKM. CDR3 region: CASSPSYGTGTDTQYF. CDR3 coding DNA: TGTGCCAGCAGTCCGTCTTACGGGACAGGGACAGATACGCAGTATTTT.

This chain's CDR3 is CAWSSGRSTAEQYF. DNA of the CDR3: TGTGCCTGGAGTAGTGGTCGGTCGACCGCCGAGCAGTACTTC. The chain is built from TRBV30 and TRBJ2-7; D not resolved. From germline, CDR1 is GTSNPN and CDR2 SVGIG (reference sequence). Trimming removed 2 bases at V and 6 bases at J, with 17 bases between. CDR3 size: 14 residues.

V gene TRBV7-2 combines with J gene TRBJ2-3; D is perhaps TRBD1 (6 bases). V was shortened by 3 bases and J by 1 base, with 11 bases between the two germline ends. This CDR3 is built from 15 residues. Germline assignment: CDR1 SGHTA and CDR2 FQGNSA. This CDR3 reads CASSFPGARTDTQYF. CDR3 coding DNA: TGTGCCAGCAGCTTTCCAGGGGCTCGCACAGATACGCAGTATTTT.

V and J are TRBV7-9 and TRBJ1-4; 8 bases are shared with TRBD1. The CDR3 is 16 residues long. With 5 bases clipped from V and 6 bases from J, the junction kept 11 bases outside the gene matches. Germline loops: CDR1 SEHNR, CDR2 FQNEAQ (reference sequence). CDR3: CASSPGLTGVHEKLFF. The CDR3 DNA sequence: TGTGCCAGCAGCCCAGGCCTGACAGGGGTGCATGAAAAACTGTTTTTT.

The chain uses TRBV6-5 and TRBJ1-2, with 9 bases fitting TRBD1. The CDR3 consists of 15 residues. Germline CDR1 reads MNHEY; CDR2 reads SVGAGI. V dropped 6 bases and J dropped 2; count of bases not matched to a gene: 7. In nucleotides, the CDR3 is TGTGCCAGCAGGTCCACCGGGACAGGGAACTATGGCTACACCTTC. It translates to CASRSTGTGNYGYTF.

The V and J genes are TRBV19 and TRBJ1-2; weak D call: TRBD1 (6 bases). CDR1 is LNHDA, CDR2 SQIVND, per germline (reference sequence). The CDR3 consists of 16 residues. V lost 2 bases and J 6 bases, leaving 19 bases between the germline ends. The CDR3 sequence is CASSITWDTSQDGYTF. CDR3 nucleotides: TGTGCCAGTAGTATAACGTGGGACACGTCCCAGGATGGCTACACCTTC. Full variable domain (missing parts from reference TRBV19 and TRBJ1-2): DGGITQSPKYLFRKEGQNVTLSCEQNLNHDAMYWYRQDPGQGLRLIYYSQIVNDFQKGDIAEGYSVSREKKESFPLTVTSAQKNPTAFYLCASSITWDTSQDGYTFGSGTRLTVV.

V is TRBV7-9 and J is TRBJ2-3; D gene unclear. The germline V gene encodes CDR1 SEHNR and CDR2 FQNEAQ (reference sequence). CDR3 length: 13 residues. Trimming pared 6 bases from V and 2 bases from J, leaving 9 bases between. CDR3 loop: CASSTGFTDTQYF. Here the CDR3 DNA reads TGTGCCAGCAGTACTGGGTTCACAGATACGCAGTATTTT.

The table lists this clone with a few counts. The chain has TRBV3-1 (or the pseudogene TRBV3-2) and TRBJ2-7; D gene ambiguous. Germline V gives CDR1 LGHDT, CDR2 YNNKEL (reference sequence). Trimming stripped 0 bases from V and 4 bases from J, with 7 bases between. There are 13 residues in the CDR3. CDR3 sequence: CASSQEGRYEQYF. Here the CDR3 DNA reads TGTGCCAGCAGCCAAGAGGGCAGATACGAGCAGTACTTC.

The CDR3 DNA is TGCGCCAGCAGCTTATTAACAGGGGTAAATTCACCCCTCCACTTT. The encoded protein is CASSLLTGVNSPLHF. The chain has TRBV5-1 and TRBJ1-6; 7 bases are shared with TRBD1. CDR1 is SGHRS, CDR2 YFSETQ, per germline. The CDR3 has 15 amino acids. The trim removed 2 bases at V and 7 bases at J, leaving 6 bases unmatched.

The rearrangement links TRBV18 to TRBJ2-7, with 11 bases lining up with TRBD2. CDR3 length equals 14 residues. Germline-derived CDR1 and CDR2 are KGHSH and LQKENI. V dropped 6 bases and J dropped 6; count of bases not matched to a gene: 7. The CDR3 loop reads CASSLAGGVSEQYF. The CDR3, as DNA: TGTGCCAGCTCTCTAGCGGGGGGCGTTTCCGAGCAGTACTTC.

This chain connects TRBV7-9 to TRBJ2-3; 7 nucleotides align to TRBD1. Germline V gives CDR1 SEHNR, CDR2 FQNEAQ (reference sequence). The CDR3 has 14 amino acids. Unmatched junction bases numbered 4, after V lost 6 bases and J lost 1 base. The CDR3 sequence: CASRKGARTDTQYF. The CDR3 coding sequence is TGTGCCAGCAGGAAGGGGGCCCGCACAGATACGCAGTATTTT.